These 2 T cell receptor beta chains share one sample of origin, sequenced in a study of blood T cell repertoires in COVID-19. Clones were sequenced by immunoSEQ multiplex PCR, and TCRdb holds only the in-frame ones, with some missing. The repertoire holds roughly 140,000 clones, with 70% to 90% as singletons. What was sequenced was peripheral blood. The receptors derive from a woman in her sixties or seventies with acute or convalescent COVID-19.

The chain employs TRBV28 and TRBJ1-2; D perhaps matches TRBD1 (6 bases). Between the trimmed V and J ends, which lost 5 bases and 8 bases, there was a span of 21 bases. The CDR3 covers 15 residues. Germline CDR1 is MDHEN and CDR2 is SYDVKM. CDR3 nucleotide sequence: TGTGCCAGCAGTACGGACAGTCTTCCCCCTATGGGCTACACCTTC. As protein: CASSTDSLPPMGYTF.

This chain connects TRBV4-3 to TRBJ1-4, with D perhaps TRBD1 (6 bases). Germline V gene sequence: CDR1 LGHNA, CDR2 YSLEER. CDR3 length equals 15 residues. With 0 bases removed from V and 7 bases from J, the gap between germline ends came to 12 bases. DNA of the CDR3: TGCGCCAGCAGCCAAGATTACAGGGCCGGTGAAAAACTGTTTTTT. It encodes CASSQDYRAGEKLFF.